This T cell receptor beta chain was observed in a study of T cell changes during pregnancy in multiple sclerosis. Data came from immunoSEQ multiplex PCR; TCRdb stores just in-frame clones and leaves some out. The data show under 100,000 clones, less than 95% seen once. From germline, CDR1 is LNHNV and CDR2 YYDKDF (reference sequence). The CDR3 has 13 residues. Trimming stripped 5 bases from V and 8 bases from J, with 10 bases between. This receptor was taken from a female donor in good health, enrolled as a control in a pregnancy study. The starting material was peripheral blood, obtained in the first trimester of pregnancy. This chain uses TRBV15 with TRBJ1-6; D unresolved. The CDR3 DNA reads as TGTGCCACCAGCTTAGGGAGGGATTCACCCCTCCACTTT. Its translation is CATSLGRDSPLHF.